The 29 T cell receptor beta chains in this list originate from one sample, sequenced in a study of neurological immune-mediated disorders. MiXCR was run by TCRdb on the 5' RACE reads, yielding one entry per CDR3 protein. Among some 120,000 distinct CDR3 sequences listed, 3% to 3.5% were seen once. Sequenced sample: PBMCs. The receptor set was obtained from a woman in her 30s with multiple sclerosis.

The table lists this clonotype with many counts. The chain recombines TRBV12-3 or TRBV12-4 with TRBJ2-5; 8 bases fit TRBD2. J was trimmed by 5 bases and V by 7 bases; bases with no gene match: 12. The CDR3 extends over 15 amino acids. Here the CDR3 DNA reads TGTGCCAGCACCGGACCGGGACTAGAGGTGGAGACCCAGTACTTC. It codes for CASTGPGLEVETQYF.

This clonotype was observed many times. The V gene is TRBV24-1, the J gene TRBJ2-6, with no clear D. The CDR3 contains 14 residues. Trimming stripped 6 bases from V and 0 bases from J, with 5 bases between. Germline V gene lookup returns CDR1 KGHDR and CDR2 SFDVKD. This CDR3 is CATSTDSGANVLTF. In DNA, the CDR3 is TGTGCCACCAGTACGGACTCTGGGGCCAACGTCCTGACTTTC.

Many counts were recorded for this clonotype. The gene calls are TRBV7-2 and TRBJ1-5; D unresolved. Germline V gene sequence: CDR1 SGHTA, CDR2 FQGNSA. The CDR3 totals 12 residues. V shed 6 bases and J shed 3 bases, with 6 bases lying between them. The CDR3 region has the DNA TGTGCCAGCAGTCAGAACAATCAGCCCCAGCATTTT. It specifies CASSQNNQPQHF.

The table lists this clonotype with a few counts. The chain employs TRBV4-3 and TRBJ1-1; tentatively, D is TRBD1 (6 bases). Germline V gene sequence: CDR1 LGHNA, CDR2 YSLEER. The CDR3 is made up of 16 amino acids. Trimming shortened V by 2 bases and J by 7 bases, and 20 bases separated the two germline ends. The chain's CDR3 is CASSQTWQGSLSEAFF. The CDR3 DNA reads as TGCGCCAGCAGCCAAACCTGGCAGGGGAGTTTGAGTGAAGCTTTCTTT.

This clonotype was observed at least ten times. This rearrangement joins TRBV20-1 to TRBJ1-3; no clear D. The CDR3 sequence is 15 residues long. The V end was cut by 0 bases, the J end by 0 bases, with 9 bases between. Per germline, CDR1 DFQATT and CDR2 SNEGSKA (reference sequence). The CDR3 reads CSARDLSSSGNTIYF. The DNA of the CDR3 is TGCAGTGCTAGAGATCTGAGTAGCTCTGGAAACACCATATATTTT.

This clonotype occurred a few times. The V call is TRBV4-3, the J call TRBJ1-2; 7 bases line up with TRBD1. The CDR3 is 15 amino acids. Germline V gene lookup returns CDR1 LGHNA and CDR2 YSLEER. V dropped 4 bases and J dropped 7; count of bases not matched to a gene: 12. CDR3 in DNA: TGCGCCAGCAGCCCGATAGCAACAGGGGATGGTGGCTACACCTTC. Amino acid sequence: CASSPIATGDGGYTF.

This clonotype was seen repeatedly, ten times or more. The chain links TRBV6-2 or TRBV6-3 to TRBJ2-1; D remains ambiguous. Trimming cost V 5 bases and J 3 bases, with 14 bases left between them. In germline, CDR1 is MNHEY, CDR2 SVGEGT. CDR3 size: 15 residues. The CDR3 nucleotides are TGTGCCAGCAGTACACGGGTGTCCGGCTACAATGAGCAGTTCTTC. This encodes CASSTRVSGYNEQFF.

This clonotype has at least ten counts. This chain connects TRBV5-1 to TRBJ1-1; D unresolved. Germline assignment: CDR1 SGHRS and CDR2 YFSETQ. Trimming took 1 base from V and 2 from J, leaving 9 bases between them. This CDR3 is built from 14 residues. The CDR3 sequence is CASSLSASNTEAFF. CDR3 sequence (DNA): TGCGCCAGCAGCTTGTCCGCCAGTAACACTGAAGCTTTCTTT.

This clonotype was found many times. CDR3 DNA sequence: TGTGCCAGCAGCTTCGACCCGAGCGGGGGAAGCACAGATACGCAGTATTTT. Amino acid sequence: CASSFDPSGGSTDTQYF. V and J are TRBV5-4 and TRBJ2-3, with TRBD2 matching 8 bases. V trimming: 2 bases; J trimming: 0 bases; junction bases outside the gene matches: 8. The CDR3 extends over 17 amino acids. Germline CDR1 reads SGHNT; CDR2 reads YYREEE (reference sequence). Full variable domain (outside the CDR3, taken from reference TRBV5-4 and TRBJ2-3): ETGVTQSPTHLIKTRGQQVTLRCSSQSGHNTVSWYQQALGQGPQFIFQYYREEENGRGNFPPRFSGLQFPNYSSELNVNALELDDSALYLCASSFDPSGGSTDTQYFGPGTRLTVL.

The table lists this clonotype with many counts. The chain combines TRBV6-6 with TRBJ2-3, with D perhaps being TRBD1 or TRBD2 (7 bases each). Germline values: CDR1 MNHNY, CDR2 SVGAGI (reference sequence). With 6 bases removed from V and 2 bases from J, the gap between germline ends came to 12 bases. This CDR3 region has 14 residues. The CDR3 spells CASRGEGATDTQYF. As DNA, the CDR3 is TGTGCCAGCAGAGGGGAGGGGGCCACAGATACGCAGTATTTT.

At least ten counts were recorded for this clonotype. J is TRBJ1-1 and V is TRBV27; 7 bases are a match to TRBD1. The CDR3 contains 14 residues. Germline values: CDR1 MNHEY, CDR2 SMNVEV (reference sequence). Trimming cost V 6 bases and J 5 bases; bases outside gene matches: 9. In DNA, the CDR3 is TGTGCCAGCAGACTCCGGGACAGTCGTACTGAAGCTTTCTTT. Translating it yields CASRLRDSRTEAFF.

This clonotype was found many times. The chain couples TRBV6-5 to TRBJ1-1; D is undetermined. Deletions cut 3 bases from V and 3 bases from J, with 5 bases between. The CDR3 is 12 residues long. Germline V gene sequence: CDR1 MNHEY, CDR2 SVGAGI. The CDR3 nucleotides read TGTGCCAGCAGTTATGGCCACACTGAAGCTTTCTTT. Protein product: CASSYGHTEAFF.

Many counts were recorded for this clonotype. The DNA for the CDR3 is TGTGCCAGCAGCCCAAATAAATACAGGGAACGCCAAGCTTTCTTT. It codes for CASSPNKYRERQAFF. The J gene is TRBJ1-1, the V gene TRBV27, with D possibly being TRBD1 (6 bases). Germline CDR1 reads MNHEY; CDR2 reads SMNVEV (reference sequence). V lost 6 bases and J 9 bases, leaving 23 bases between the germline ends. This CDR3 has 15 amino acids.

This clonotype was picked up many times. The chain uses TRBV6-1 and TRBJ1-6, with D perhaps matching TRBD1 (5 bases). V was pared by 3 bases and J by 7 bases, with 16 bases between. The CDR3 is 16 amino acids. Germline V gene lookup returns CDR1 MNHNS and CDR2 SASEGT. CDR3 loop: CASSEVLRASNSPLHF. DNA of the CDR3: TGTGCCAGCAGTGAGGTCCTCAGGGCCTCGAATTCACCCCTCCACTTT.

This clonotype was counted only a few times. The chain recombines TRBV7-2 with TRBJ1-1; D is possibly TRBD1 (6 bases). There are 14 residues in the CDR3. CDR1 is SGHTA and CDR2 is FQGNSA in the germline V gene. The V end was cut by 5 bases, the J end by 1 base, with 11 bases between. CDR3 coding DNA: TGTGCCAGCAGCATATTGACAGGGAACACTGAAGCTTTCTTT. Translating it yields CASSILTGNTEAFF.

The table lists this clonotype with many counts. V usage is TRBV30 and J usage is TRBJ2-2, with D perhaps TRBD1 (6 bases). Trimming pared 6 bases from V and 8 bases from J, leaving 10 bases between. Germline CDR1 and CDR2: GTSNPN and SVGIG (reference sequence). CDR3 length equals 11 residues. The CDR3 bases are TGTGCCTGCAGGGGTAGGGGGGAGCTGTTTTTT. Translation: CACRGRGELFF.

This clonotype was detected ten times or more. The genes are TRBV10-3 and TRBJ1-2; TRBD1 aligns across 8 bases. Germline values: CDR1 ENHRY, CDR2 SYGVKD. This CDR3 has 15 amino acids. The V gene end was trimmed by 7 bases and the J gene end by 4 bases; junction bases not matched to a gene: 11. Here the CDR3 DNA reads TGTGCCATCAAGGACAGGGTTCGTGGGGCCTATGGCTACACCTTC. Amino acids: CAIKDRVRGAYGYTF.

This clonotype was observed many times. The chain couples TRBV5-1 to TRBJ2-5; D is ambiguous. Trimming shortened V by 2 bases and J by 4 bases, and 12 bases separated the two germline ends. CDR3 size: 14 residues. The germline V gene has CDR1 SGHRS and CDR2 YFSETQ. The CDR3 DNA is TGCGCCAGCAGCTTTCTCGTAGTTGGAGAGACCCAGTACTTC. Amino acid sequence: CASSFLVVGETQYF.

The sample holds many counts of this clonotype. The chain combines TRBV4-3 with TRBJ2-3; perhaps TRBD2 as D (6 bases). Trimming pared 0 bases from V and 0 bases from J, leaving 13 bases between. CDR3 length: 17 residues. Germline values: CDR1 LGHNA, CDR2 YSLEER. CDR3 loop: CASSQDDGGISTDTQYF. For the CDR3, the DNA is TGCGCCAGCAGCCAAGATGATGGCGGGATAAGCACAGATACGCAGTATTTT.

This clonotype was observed at least ten times. The chain carries TRBV20-1 and TRBJ2-1; D uncertain. CDR1 is DFQATT and CDR2 is SNEGSKA in the germline V gene (reference sequence). The CDR3 loop spans 15 amino acids. V lost 0 bases and J 2 bases, leaving 11 bases between the germline ends. The CDR3 DNA reads TGCAGTGCTAGAGATTTAGGTTCGCCCTACAATGAGCAGTTCTTC. Translation: CSARDLGSPYNEQFF.

Concerning this clonotype: Given a much more abundant clone one base away, this may be a read error. The chain couples TRBV5-6 to TRBJ2-2; D is possibly TRBD1 (6 bases). This CDR3 spans 12 amino acids. Trimming stripped 4 bases from V and 13 bases from J, with 14 bases between. CDR1 and CDR2 from the germline V gene are SGHDT and YYEEEE. The CDR3 DNA reads TGTGCCAGCAGCGACCCCAACAGGGCGCTGTTTTTT. This encodes CASSDPNRALFF.

In this sample, this clonotype turned up many times. The rearrangement links TRBV2 to TRBJ2-1; D perhaps matches TRBD2 (6 bases). Germline V lookup: CDR1 SNHLY, CDR2 FYNNEI. V was cut by 2 bases and J by 7 bases, with 9 bases left in between. The length of the CDR3 is 13 residues. CDR3 DNA sequence: TGTGCCAGCAGTGAAACGGGGGAGAATGAGCAGTTCTTC. This translates into CASSETGENEQFF. Combining the CDR3 with reference TRBV2 and TRBJ2-1 gives the whole variable domain EPEVTQTPSHQVTQMGQEVILRCVPISNHLYFYWYRQILGQKVEFLVSFYNNEISEKSEIFDDQFSVERPDGSNFTLKIRSTKLEDSAMYFCASSETGENEQFFGPGTRLTVL.

This clonotype occurred many times. The chain couples TRBV6-5 to TRBJ2-3, with TRBD2 identical over 8 bases. The ends lost 5 bases at V and 5 bases at J; junction bases unmatched: 3. This CDR3 has 13 amino acids. Per the germline V gene, CDR1 is MNHEY and CDR2 is SVGAGI. CDR3 sequence: CASSRGGGDTQYF. Written as DNA, the CDR3 is TGTGCCAGCAGTCGGGGGGGGGGAGATACGCAGTATTTT.

This clonotype has a count of ten or more. The rearrangement links TRBV25-1 to TRBJ2-1, with D unresolved. The CDR3 extends over 13 amino acids. Looked up from germline, CDR1 is MGHDK and CDR2 is SYGVNS. V lost 1 base, J lost 3 bases, and 4 bases lay in between. CDR3 sequence: CASSELGYNEQFF. CDR3 sequence (DNA): TGTGCCAGCAGTGAATTAGGCTACAATGAGCAGTTCTTC.

As concerns this clonotype: A much larger clone differs by one base, so this may be a read error. The chain is built from TRBV12-3 or TRBV12-4 and TRBJ2-4, with a weak D call TRBD1 (6 bases). This CDR3 is 13 amino acids long. Between the trimmed V and J ends, which lost 3 bases and 10 bases, there was a span of 13 bases. CDR3 sequence (DNA): TGTGCCAGCAGTTTCGAGAGGGGGAAAATTCAGTACTTC. Its protein is CASSFERGKIQYF.

This clonotype has ten or more counts. The CDR3 DNA reads TGTGCCAGCAGTTCCAGGGTCACTCAGCCCCAGCATTTT. Translated, it gives CASSSRVTQPQHF. The V gene is TRBV28, the J gene TRBJ1-5; a weak D match, TRBD1 (5 bases). Germline V gives CDR1 MDHEN, CDR2 SYDVKM. Trimming took 4 bases from V and 6 from J, leaving 10 bases between them. The length of the CDR3 is 13 residues.

The chain employs TRBV9 and TRBJ2-4; tentatively, D is TRBD1 (5 bases). V dropped 1 base and J dropped 6 bases, with 8 bases sitting between them. The V gene's germline CDR1 is SGDLS and CDR2 YYNGEE. This CDR3 contains 13 residues. This CDR3 reads CASSVQGGNIQYF. The CDR3 nucleotides read TGTGCCAGCAGCGTACAGGGCGGAAACATTCAGTACTTC.

Only a few counts were recorded for this clonotype. This chain joins TRBV5-1 and TRBJ1-1; maybe TRBD1 (5 bases). Trimming pared 0 bases from V and 3 bases from J, leaving 18 bases between. Germline V gene data show CDR1 as SGHRS and CDR2 as YFSETQ. The CDR3 totals 17 residues. CDR3 region: CASSLELAGWGDTEAFF. Written as DNA, the CDR3 is TGCGCCAGCAGCTTGGAGTTGGCAGGGTGGGGGGACACTGAAGCTTTCTTT.

This clonotype was detected many times. V is TRBV20-1 and J is TRBJ2-2; TRBD2 is a possible D gene (5 bases). Germline CDR1 DFQATT, CDR2 SNEGSKA (reference sequence). The CDR3 runs to 15 residues. V gave up 2 bases and J gave up 2 bases, with 12 bases separating them. The CDR3 spells CSARILGANTGELFF. DNA for the CDR3: TGCAGTGCTAGAATCTTGGGAGCTAACACCGGGGAGCTGTTTTTT.